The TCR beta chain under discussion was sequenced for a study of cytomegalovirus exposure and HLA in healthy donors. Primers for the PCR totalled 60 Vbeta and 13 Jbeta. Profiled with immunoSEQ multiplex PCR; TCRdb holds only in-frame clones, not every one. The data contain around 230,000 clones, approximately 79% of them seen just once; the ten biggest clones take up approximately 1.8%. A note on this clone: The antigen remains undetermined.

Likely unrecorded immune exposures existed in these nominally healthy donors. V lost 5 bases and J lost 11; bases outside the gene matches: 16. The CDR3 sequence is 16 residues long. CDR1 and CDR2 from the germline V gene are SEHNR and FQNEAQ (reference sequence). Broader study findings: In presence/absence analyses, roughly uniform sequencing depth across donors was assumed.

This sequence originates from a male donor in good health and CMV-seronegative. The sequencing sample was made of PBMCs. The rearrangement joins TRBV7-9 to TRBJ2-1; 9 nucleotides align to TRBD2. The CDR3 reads CASSPPGATSGTKQFF. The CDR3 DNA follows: TGTGCCAGCAGCCCCCCAGGGGCGACTAGCGGAACAAAGCAGTTCTTC.